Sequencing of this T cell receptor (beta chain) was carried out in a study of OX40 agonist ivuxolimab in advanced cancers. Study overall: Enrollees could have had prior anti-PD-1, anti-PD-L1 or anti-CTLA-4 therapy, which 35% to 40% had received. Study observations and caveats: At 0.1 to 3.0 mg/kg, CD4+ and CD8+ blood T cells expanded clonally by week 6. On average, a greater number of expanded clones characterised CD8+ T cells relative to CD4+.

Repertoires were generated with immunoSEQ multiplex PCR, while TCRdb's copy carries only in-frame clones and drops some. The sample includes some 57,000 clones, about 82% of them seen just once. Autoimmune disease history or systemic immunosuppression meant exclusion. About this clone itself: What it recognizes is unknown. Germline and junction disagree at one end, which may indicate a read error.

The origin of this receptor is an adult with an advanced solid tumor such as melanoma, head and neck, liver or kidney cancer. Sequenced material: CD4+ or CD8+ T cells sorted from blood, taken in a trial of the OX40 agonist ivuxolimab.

CDR3 residues: CASSEKRAF. In DNA, the CDR3 is TGCGCCAGCAGTGAAAAGCGGGCCTTC. The rearrangement links TRBV10-1 to TRBJ2-4; possibly TRBD2 for D (6 bases). CDR3 length: 9 amino acids. The germline V gene has CDR1 WNHNN and CDR2 SYGVQD (reference sequence).